This TCR beta chain was documented in a study of T cells in women clearing cervical HPV infection. Method: immunoSEQ multiplex PCR; TCRdb's copy keeps in-frame clones and lacks some. The sample has tens of thousands of clones. This clone is medium-sized by frequency. The sequenced fragment ends 3 residues before the CDR3 boundary, so the rest is inferred from the germline J gene. The CDR3 runs 22 residues. Germline V gene lookup returns CDR1 KGHDR and CDR2 SFDVKD. The V and J ends lost 9 bases and 9 bases, in that order; junction bases with no gene match: 30. The sample taken for sequencing was blood buffy coat. The V call is TRBV24-1, the J call TRBJ2-2, with TRBD2 matching 13 bases. The TCR originated in a woman between 18 and 75 years old with a cervical HPV16 infection that either progressed to CIN3+ or cleared (not recorded which). The sequenced part of the CDR3 DNA is TGTGCCACCCGGACTAGCGGGGGCCGAGGCTCACGAGGGAGCGGGAGTAATAGGGAG. Protein sequence: CATRTSGGRGSRGSGSNRE. The whole CDR3 protein reads CATRTSGGRGSRGSGSNRELFF.